The T cell receptor (beta chain) under discussion was sequenced for a study of human T cells and chemical hapten exposure. In the study overall: Small pooled library volume differences chiefly drove per-sample TCR yield variation. Overall study results and limits: All donors were alopecia patients, so their immunity may differ from that of healthy people.

The germline CDR1 and CDR2 sequences are DFQATT and SNEGSKA (reference sequence). The V end lost 5 bases, the J end lost 9 bases, and 29 bases lay between the germline ends. The CDR3 is 18 residues long. As to time point: pre-sensitization, week 0. The treatment: therapeutic diphenylcyclopropenone sensitization with weekly scalp DPC. Per the authors' pipeline: Sequenced samples showed a median of around 93,000 TCRs each, with counts running from about 20,000 to 690,000. MiXCR was run by TCRdb on the RACE reads, yielding one entry per CDR3 protein. TCRdb's processing, not the authors', yielded these V and J calls. Of around 300,000 distinct CDR3 sequences in the sample, 4.5% to 7% were seen once. This clonotype was observed many times. No antigen is known for it.

V and J are TRBV20-1 and TRBJ1-6; possibly TRBD1 for D (5 bases). This receptor was obtained from a woman between 18 and 29 years old with alopecia areata. Some clones in this sample may be carry-over from other donors' samples. The sequencing used whole blood, collected in connection with sensitization to the hapten diphenylcyclopropenone (DPC). The CDR3 region is CSALNRPLGDHWRSPLHF. As DNA, the CDR3 is TGCAGTGCTTTGAACCGGCCCTTAGGGGACCATTGGCGTTCACCCCTCCACTTT.